This T cell receptor beta chain was retrieved from a study of control samples from healthy donors and cancer patients. Some clones are missing from TCRdb's copy, which holds only in-frame ones; the method was immunoSEQ multiplex PCR. The data hold tens of thousands of clones, with 89% observed a single time. The V end lost 0 bases, the J end lost 8 bases, and 11 bases lay between the germline ends. This CDR3 is 14 amino acids long. Germline CDR1 and CDR2: KGHSY and FQNENV. The V call is TRBV16, the J call TRBJ1-3; D gene uncertain. The sequencing sample was made of PBMCs. The sequence was obtained from a man between 35 and 55 years old with colorectal cancer. CDR3 residues: CASSQSSGGHTIYF. The CDR3 DNA sequence: TGTGCCAGCAGCCAATCGTCAGGTGGGCACACCATATATTTT.